Each of the 30 T cell receptor beta chains below was sequenced from the same sample in a study of tumour-infiltrating T cells in Burkitt lymphoma. Some clones are missing from TCRdb's copy, which holds only in-frame ones; the method was immunoSEQ multiplex PCR. The sample shows under 1,500 clones, 90% to 95% of them seen only once. Sequenced: tumor tissue. These receptors all come from a human donor with diffuse large B-cell lymphoma.

The rearrangement uses TRBV7-9 and TRBJ1-3, with TRBD1 matching 8 bases. The CDR3 has 13 amino acids. Germline CDR1 SEHNR, CDR2 FQNEAQ (reference sequence). V shed 2 bases, J shed 8 bases, and the junction held 2 bases outside the gene matches. Here the CDR3 reads CASSLYRGDTIYF. CDR3 DNA sequence: TGTGCCAGCAGCTTATACAGGGGGGACACCATATATTTT.

This sequence joins TRBV4-3 and TRBJ1-6, with D maybe TRBD1 (5 bases). The CDR3 length is 15 residues. From germline, CDR1 is LGHNA and CDR2 YSLEER. The V end was cut by 0 bases, the J end by 7 bases, with 10 bases between. CDR3 DNA: TGCGCCAGCAGCCAAGATCAGGGCGGGAATTCACCCCTCCACTTT. Translation: CASSQDQGGNSPLHF.

The chain carries TRBV4-3 and TRBJ1-1; D gene ambiguous. V shed 1 base and J shed 4 bases, with 10 bases lying between them. CDR1 LGHNA and CDR2 YSLEER come from the germline V gene. This CDR3 is 14 amino acids long. Written as DNA, the CDR3 is TGCGCCAGCAGCCAAGTGGAGCGGGGCACTGAAGCTTTCTTT. Its translation is CASSQVERGTEAFF.

The V gene is TRBV29-1, the J gene TRBJ2-7; D is uncertain. This CDR3 comprises 12 residues. Germline-derived CDR1 and CDR2 are SQVTM and ANQGSEA. V was shortened by 4 bases and J by 0 bases, with 7 bases between the two germline ends. The CDR3 DNA is TGCAGCGTTGTTCAGGACTCCTACGAGCAGTACTTC. As protein: CSVVQDSYEQYF.

The chain joins TRBV10-3 to TRBJ1-1, with D possibly being TRBD1 (6 bases). The CDR3 is 16 amino acids. V dropped 2 bases and J dropped 4 bases, with 17 bases sitting between them. CDR1 ENHRY and CDR2 SYGVKD come from the germline V gene. CDR3 sequence (DNA): TGTGCCATCAGTGAGGGATGGGGGGCAAGGGTCACTGAAGCTTTCTTT. It yields the protein CAISEGWGARVTEAFF.

CDR3 loop: CASSPWTGVDEAFF. In nucleotides, the CDR3 is TGTGCCAGCAGTCCTTGGACAGGGGTGGATGAAGCTTTCTTT. The chain has TRBV28 and TRBJ1-1; 9 nucleotides line up with TRBD1. Losses at the gene ends were 5 bases for V and 7 bases for J; bases not matched to a gene: 8. This CDR3 spans 14 amino acids. Germline V gives CDR1 MDHEN, CDR2 SYDVKM.

The genes are TRBV28 and TRBJ1-2; D perhaps matches TRBD1 (5 bases). Germline CDR1 reads MDHEN; CDR2 reads SYDVKM. This CDR3 region has 15 residues. The V end was cut by 7 bases, the J end by 4 bases, with 19 bases between. For the CDR3, the DNA is TGTGCCAGCATGCTTGAACGGGACGGTGGCTATGGCTACACCTTC. It specifies CASMLERDGGYGYTF.

The chain links TRBV25-1 to TRBJ1-3; a possible D gene is TRBD1 (5 bases). The V end lost 5 bases, the J end lost 0 bases, and 14 bases lay between the germline ends. This CDR3 comprises 16 residues. Germline CDR1 MGHDK, CDR2 SYGVNS. CDR3 sequence: CASSPLAGHSGNTIYF. The CDR3 bases are TGTGCCAGCAGTCCCCTGGCAGGGCACTCTGGAAACACCATATATTTT.

The rearrangement links TRBV29-1 to TRBJ2-4, with TRBD1 matching 8 bases. The germline gives CDR1 SQVTM, CDR2 ANQGSEA. The CDR3 covers 14 residues. V gave up 7 bases and J gave up 3 bases; unmatched junction bases: 8. In nucleotides, the CDR3 is TGCAGCGCCGGGACAGGCTCTGGCAAAAACATTCAGTACTTC. Protein product: CSAGTGSGKNIQYF. Complete variable domain (other parts from reference TRBV29-1 and TRBJ2-4): SAVISQKPSRDICQRGTSLTIQCQVDSQVTMMFWYRQQPGQSLTLIATANQGSEATYESGFVIDKFPISRPNLTFSTLTVSNMSPEDSSIYLCSAGTGSGKNIQYFGAGTRLSVL.

The gene calls are TRBV5-1 and TRBJ2-5, with 10 bases lining up with TRBD2. Germline lookup yields CDR1 SGHRS and CDR2 YFSETQ. V lost 3 bases and J lost 3; bases outside the gene matches: 5. This CDR3 has 15 residues. CDR3: CASSWNLAGEETQYF. The CDR3, as DNA: TGCGCCAGCAGCTGGAACCTAGCGGGGGAAGAGACCCAGTACTTC.

The J gene is TRBJ1-5, the V gene TRBV7-6, with a possible D match to TRBD1 (5 bases). The ends were cut back, 3 bases at V and 3 bases at J, with 12 bases in the middle. The CDR3 loop spans 15 amino acids. CDR1 SGHVS and CDR2 FNYEAQ come from the germline V gene. CDR3 in DNA: TGTGCCAGCAGCTTTTTTCCAGGGATCAATCAGCCCCAGCATTTT. Protein: CASSFFPGINQPQHF.

The gene calls are TRBV15 and TRBJ2-1, with 7 bases lining up with TRBD2. V was pared by 3 bases and J by 9 bases, with 20 bases of the junction left unmatched. The length of the CDR3 is 18 residues. Per germline, CDR1 LNHNV and CDR2 YYDKDF (reference sequence). The CDR3 bases are TGTGCCACCAGCAGCCCCCTACTGTCGAGCGGGATCGGTATTGAGCAGTTCTTC. Its translation: CATSSPLLSSGIGIEQFF.

Here the CDR3 DNA reads TGTGCCAGTAGTATAGGTGAGGGCTTCTATGGCTACACCTTC. Translation: CASSIGEGFYGYTF. The chain links TRBV19 to TRBJ1-2; D uncertain. The CDR3 totals 14 residues. The ends were cut back, 1 base at V and 4 bases at J, with 10 bases in the middle. Germline CDR1 reads LNHDA; CDR2 reads SQIVND (reference sequence).

The CDR3 spells CASSPRTSVYNEQFF. The CDR3 DNA reads TGTGCCAGCAGCCCCCGGACTAGCGTGTACAATGAGCAGTTCTTC. This chain uses TRBV13 with TRBJ2-1, with TRBD2 identical over 9 bases. This CDR3 is 15 amino acids long. V shed 5 bases and J 4 bases; nucleotides not matched to a gene: 6. The germline gives CDR1 PRHDT, CDR2 FYEKMQ (reference sequence). Based on the CDR3 plus reference TRBV13 and TRBJ2-1, the full variable domain is AAGVIQSPRHLIKEKRETATLKCYPIPRHDTVYWYQQGPGQDPQFLISFYEKMQSDKGSIPDRFSAQQFSDYHSELNMSSLELGDSALYFCASSPRTSVYNEQFFGPGTRLTVL.

The J gene is TRBJ2-4, the V gene TRBV28, with D possibly being TRBD1 (5 bases). Trimming cost V 5 bases and J 6 bases, with 11 bases left between them. The germline CDR1 and CDR2 sequences are MDHEN and SYDVKM. The CDR3 covers 13 residues. The CDR3 DNA reads TGTGCCAGCAGTCTAGGTGACAGAAACATTCAGTACTTC. As protein: CASSLGDRNIQYF.

The chain employs TRBV20-1 and TRBJ2-7; the D call may be TRBD1 or TRBD2 (6 bases each). V gave up 6 bases and J gave up 7 bases, with 13 bases separating them. The CDR3 has 11 amino acids. Germline V gives CDR1 DFQATT, CDR2 SNEGSKA (reference sequence). The CDR3: CSASGGGEQYF. The CDR3 nucleotides read TGCAGTGCCTCAGGAGGGGGGGAGCAGTACTTC.

V and J are TRBV6-5 and TRBJ2-7; D remains unclear. The V gene's germline CDR1 is MNHEY and CDR2 SVGAGI. This CDR3 contains 15 residues. V lost 5 bases and J 0 bases, leaving 14 bases between the germline ends. In nucleotides, the CDR3 is TGTGCCAGCAGTCCCGCCGAGACGGCCTCCTACGAGCAGTACTTC. Protein product: CASSPAETASYEQYF.

The chain joins TRBV10-2 to TRBJ1-5; D is undetermined. Germline loops: CDR1 WSHSY, CDR2 SAAADI. Trimming pared 2 bases from V and 7 bases from J, leaving 15 bases between. This CDR3 contains 15 residues. The CDR3, as DNA: TGCGCCAGCAGTGAGAGAGGGAGGGTTGAGCAGCCCCAGCATTTT. It is translated as CASSERGRVEQPQHF.

The V and J genes are TRBV19 and TRBJ1-5; 7 bases are a match to TRBD1. The V segment lost 3 bases and the J segment 9 bases; nucleotides outside the gene matches: 11. This CDR3 is built from 15 residues. Germline V lookup: CDR1 LNHDA, CDR2 SQIVND (reference sequence). CDR3 amino acids: CASSITGADTRPQHF. DNA for the CDR3: TGTGCCAGTAGTATTACAGGGGCCGATACACGGCCCCAGCATTTT.

CDR3 sequence: CASRYREPRFWFNEKLFF. Written as DNA, the CDR3 is TGCGCCAGCAGATACCGGGAACCCCGCTTTTGGTTTAATGAAAAACTGTTTTTT. The rearrangement uses TRBV10-1 and TRBJ1-4; D gene unclear. Looked up from germline, CDR1 is WNHNN and CDR2 is SYGVQD (reference sequence). The CDR3 loop spans 18 amino acids. Trimming pared 6 bases from V and 4 bases from J, leaving 24 bases between.

CDR3 nucleotides: TGTGCCAGCAGCCAATCCGGGGTTGGAAACACCATATATTTT. This gives the protein CASSQSGVGNTIYF. V is TRBV16 and J is TRBJ1-3; D is undetermined. This CDR3 region has 14 residues. Trimming removed 0 bases from V and 3 bases from J, with 6 bases in between. The V gene's germline CDR1 is KGHSY and CDR2 FQNENV.

This clone occurred a few times. V is TRBV7-9 and J is TRBJ2-5; TRBD2 matches 10 bases. Trimming removed 5 bases from V and 5 bases from J; junction bases left unmatched: 14. The CDR3 covers 17 residues. Per germline, CDR1 SEHNR and CDR2 FQNEAQ (reference sequence). The CDR3, as DNA: TGTGCCAGCAGCCCTCTGACTAGCGGGTGGGCTGGCGAGACCCAGTACTTC. Translated, it gives CASSPLTSGWAGETQYF.

The gene calls are TRBV5-4 and TRBJ2-7, with a tentative D call TRBD2 (5 bases). The germline V gene has CDR1 SGHNT and CDR2 YYREEE (reference sequence). The CDR3 totals 14 residues. The ends were cut back, 0 bases at V and 4 bases at J, with 11 bases in the middle. The DNA of the CDR3 is TGTGCCAGCAGCTTGGCCGGGAATCTATACGAGCAGTACTTC. Encoded protein: CASSLAGNLYEQYF.

J is TRBJ2-4 and V is TRBV4-3; D gene unclear. V was pared by 0 bases and J by 1 base, with 13 bases between. Per germline, CDR1 LGHNA and CDR2 YSLEER. The CDR3 is made up of 17 amino acids. Written as DNA, the CDR3 is TGCGCCAGCAGCCAAGAAAATTTAGGGCCGGCCAAAAACATTCAGTACTTC. Its protein product is CASSQENLGPAKNIQYF.

The V gene is TRBV6-5, the J gene TRBJ1-3, with D hard to call. The CDR3 length is 12 residues. V was clipped by 6 bases and J by 2 bases, with 5 bases between them. Germline V gives CDR1 MNHEY, CDR2 SVGAGI. The CDR3: CASRTTGNTIYF. The CDR3 DNA reads as TGTGCCAGCAGGACAACTGGAAACACCATATATTTT.

V usage is TRBV10-3 and J usage is TRBJ2-3; D uncertain. V lost 10 bases and J 1 base, leaving 3 bases between the germline ends. The CDR3 loop spans 10 amino acids. Per the germline V gene, CDR1 is ENHRY and CDR2 is SYGVKD. The CDR3 loop reads CATGTDTQYF. The CDR3 region has the DNA TGTGCCACCGGCACAGATACGCAGTATTTT.

The rearrangement joins TRBV2 to TRBJ2-7; 12 nucleotides match TRBD1. V lost 10 bases to trimming and J lost 4 bases; unmatched junction nucleotides: 5. The CDR3 is 13 amino acids. In germline, CDR1 is SNHLY, CDR2 FYNNEI. CDR3 sequence reads: CATPGQGAYEQYF. As DNA, the CDR3 is TGTGCCACCCCGGGACAGGGGGCTTACGAGCAGTACTTC.

This clone was seen just once. V gene TRBV21-1 combines with J gene TRBJ2-5; the table names TRBD2, a call not compared with the DNA. TRBV21-1 is listed as a pseudogene. The CDR3 extends over 15 amino acids. In nucleotides, the CDR3 is TGTGCCAGCAGCAAAGGACTGCACGCACAAGAGACCCAGTACTTC. It encodes CASSKGLHAQETQYF.

The rearrangement uses TRBV30 and TRBJ1-2, with 8 bases lining up with TRBD1. After removal of 3 bases from V and 8 bases from J, the junction contained 8 bases not matched to a gene. The CDR3 is made up of 13 amino acids. CDR1 is GTSNPN, CDR2 SVGIG, per germline (reference sequence). The CDR3, as DNA: TGTGCCTGGAGCGCCGGACAGGGCCGGGGCTACACCTTC. Protein: CAWSAGQGRGYTF.

This chain connects TRBV7-2 to TRBJ1-5; perhaps TRBD1 as D (5 bases). The germline CDR1 and CDR2 sequences are SGHTA and FQGNSA. The CDR3 runs to 15 residues. V gave up 0 bases and J gave up 7 bases, with 13 bases separating them. CDR3 loop: CASSLARGNGQPQHF. The CDR3 nucleotides are TGTGCCAGCAGCTTAGCGCGGGGCAACGGACAGCCCCAGCATTTT.